Detailed here is one TCR beta chain. Its antigen is as yet unknown. The source of the sample is a study of cytomegalovirus exposure and HLA in healthy donors. Study outcomes and limitations: Most TCR sequences proved rare, with some public TCRs found in many donors. It was 150 to 200 TCR beta chains that were listed as cytomegalovirus-associated. Subsequent analysis showed first-cohort TCR clusters tending to co-occur in approximately 120 validation repertoires.

Assay: immunoSEQ multiplex PCR; the TCRdb copy retains only in-frame clones and omits some. The sample comprises approximately 260,000 clones, roughly 85% of which are singletons, and 1% rests with the top ten. V gave up 7 bases and J gave up 6 bases; unmatched junction bases: 9. The CDR3 runs to 14 residues. CDR1 is SGHRS, CDR2 YFSETQ, per germline. The chain has TRBV5-1 and TRBJ2-2, with TRBD2 matching 7 bases. Sequencing was done on a sample of PBMCs. This TCR came from a woman aged 18-29 years in good health and CMV-seronegative. CDR3 sequence reads: CASRRSGAPGELFF. The CDR3 DNA is TGCGCCAGCCGCCGAAGCGGGGCGCCCGGGGAGCTGTTTTTT.